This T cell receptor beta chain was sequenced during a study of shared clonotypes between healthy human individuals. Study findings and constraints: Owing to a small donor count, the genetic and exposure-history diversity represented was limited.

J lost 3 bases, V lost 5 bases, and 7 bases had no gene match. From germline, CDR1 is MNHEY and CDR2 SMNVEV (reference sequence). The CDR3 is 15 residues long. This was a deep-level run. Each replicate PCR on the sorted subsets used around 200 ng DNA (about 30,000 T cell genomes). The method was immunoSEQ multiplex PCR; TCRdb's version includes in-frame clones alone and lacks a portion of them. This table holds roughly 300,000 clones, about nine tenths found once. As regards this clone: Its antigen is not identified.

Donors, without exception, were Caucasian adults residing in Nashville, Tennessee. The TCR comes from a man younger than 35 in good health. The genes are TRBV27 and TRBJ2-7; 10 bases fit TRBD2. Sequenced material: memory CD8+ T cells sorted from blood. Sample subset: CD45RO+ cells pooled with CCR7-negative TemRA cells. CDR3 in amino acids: CASSPAGGTYYEQYF. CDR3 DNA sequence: TGTGCCAGCAGTCCAGCGGGAGGGACTTACTACGAGCAGTACTTC.